This T cell receptor (beta chain) was sequenced during a study of T cell responses to AZD1222 COVID-19 vaccine. Regarding this clone: The antigen is undetermined.

The CDR3 loop spans 15 amino acids. V trimming: 0 bases; J trimming: 4 bases; junction bases outside the gene matches: 7. Germline V CDR1 and CDR2: SQVTM, ANQGSEA. Assay used: immunoSEQ multiplex PCR; TCRdb lists only in-frame clones, some missing. Altogether about 110,000 clones are present, around 87% being singletons, with the ten largest covering roughly 4.4%. Second doses that came at about 4 or about 12 weeks were put together. Broader study findings: Repertoires were collected only later (after the peak T cell response had occurred).

The source material was peripheral blood, sampled 28 days after the second AZD1222 dose. The TCR comes from an adult who received the AZD1222 COVID-19 vaccine. V and J are TRBV29-1 and TRBJ1-2; 8 nucleotides align to TRBD1. The CDR3 reads CSVEDRQGAGYGYTF. The CDR3, as DNA: TGCAGCGTTGAAGATCGGCAGGGGGCTGGCTATGGCTACACCTTC. The complete variable domain, with remaining parts taken from reference TRBV29-1 and TRBJ1-2, reads SAVISQKPSRDICQRGTSLTIQCQVDSQVTMMFWYRQQPGQSLTLIATANQGSEATYESGFVIDKFPISRPNLTFSTLTVSNMSPEDSSIYLCSVEDRQGAGYGYTFGSGTRLTVV.